Below are 32 T cell receptor beta chains sequenced from a single sample in a study of cytomegalovirus exposure and HLA in healthy donors. With 60 Vbeta and 13 Jbeta primers, the PCR was carried out. Libraries were prepared by immunoSEQ multiplex PCR; TCRdb keeps only in-frame clonotypes and omits some of them. The sample lists 55,000 to 80,000 clones, 70% to 90% seen once, with about 3.2% in the top ten. The sample taken for sequencing was PBMCs. These receptors were collected from a woman under 40 in good health and CMV-seronegative.

The chain is built from TRBV5-4 and TRBJ2-7; 9 positions match TRBD1. V lost 3 bases to trimming and J lost 5 bases; unmatched junction nucleotides: 15. The CDR3 contains 17 residues. Germline CDR1 reads SGHNT; CDR2 reads YYREEE (reference sequence). The CDR3, as DNA: TGTGCCAGCAGCTCCCCGGGACAGGGTCGAGTCAAGGACGAGCAGTACTTC. It codes for CASSSPGQGRVKDEQYF.

The chain carries TRBV29-1 and TRBJ2-7; 8 bases agree with TRBD2. The CDR3 runs to 14 residues. V dropped 7 bases and J dropped 3; count of bases not matched to a gene: 11. Looked up from germline, CDR1 is SQVTM and CDR2 is ANQGSEA. For the CDR3, the DNA is TGCAGCGCACACGGTAGCGGGGAGCTCTACGAGCAGTACTTC. Its translation: CSAHGSGELYEQYF.

This sequence joins TRBV10-2 and TRBJ1-1; D is possibly TRBD1 (5 bases). The CDR3 spans 14 residues. The germline gives CDR1 WSHSY, CDR2 SAAADI. Trimming removed 7 bases from V and 5 bases from J, with 17 bases in between. The CDR3: CASTPGEILTEAFF. CDR3 DNA sequence: TGCGCCAGCACCCCGGGGGAGATTCTGACTGAAGCTTTCTTT.

The rearrangement links TRBV2 to TRBJ2-1, with a tentative D call TRBD2 (6 bases). Germline V gives CDR1 SNHLY, CDR2 FYNNEI. The CDR3 is 15 residues long. Between the trimmed V and J ends, which lost 2 bases and 2 bases, there was a span of 10 bases. In DNA form, the CDR3 reads TGTGCCAGCAGTGAACTAGCGCAAGCCTACAATGAGCAGTTCTTC. Its protein product is CASSELAQAYNEQFF.

The chain combines TRBV7-9 with TRBJ2-7; 8 nucleotides align to TRBD1. V shed 4 bases, J shed 2 bases, and the junction held 4 bases outside the gene matches. The CDR3 contains 14 residues. Looked up from germline, CDR1 is SEHNR and CDR2 is FQNEAQ (reference sequence). The CDR3 loop is CASSSRTGPYEQYF. CDR3 DNA sequence: TGTGCCAGCAGCTCCCGGACAGGGCCCTACGAGCAGTACTTC.

The J gene is TRBJ2-3, the V gene TRBV9, with 8 positions matching TRBD2. This CDR3 region has 14 residues. Trimming took 2 bases from V and 5 from J; bases not matched to a gene: 4. The germline V gene has CDR1 SGDLS and CDR2 YYNGEE. Here the CDR3 reads CASSVSGGRDTQYF. CDR3 DNA sequence: TGTGCCAGCAGCGTGAGCGGGGGAAGAGATACGCAGTATTTT.

The chain couples TRBV28 to TRBJ2-3, with 16 bases lining up with TRBD2. This CDR3 is built from 21 residues. J was trimmed by 0 bases and V by 3 bases; bases with no gene match: 12. Germline assignment: CDR1 MDHEN and CDR2 SYDVKM. CDR3 in DNA: TGTGCCAGCAGTTTTCCGAAATTGGGACTAGCGGGGGGGCTTAGCACAGATACGCAGTATTTT. Its translation is CASSFPKLGLAGGLSTDTQYF.

This chain connects TRBV25-1 to TRBJ2-2; weak D call: TRBD1 (8 bases). Trimming removed 1 base at V and 5 bases at J, with 20 bases between. The CDR3 runs 18 residues. In germline, CDR1 is MGHDK, CDR2 SYGVNS. The CDR3, as DNA: TGTGCCAGCAGTGAATGGGGGGGCAGGGGGCCGTTAACCGGGGAGCTGTTTTTT. It translates to CASSEWGGRGPLTGELFF.

This clone was seen only once. The rearrangement joins TRBV19 to TRBJ1-1; no definite D call. This CDR3 region has 12 residues. V lost 6 bases and J 3 bases, leaving 8 bases between the germline ends. The germline CDR1 and CDR2 sequences are LNHDA and SQIVND (reference sequence). The CDR3: CASSLRDTEAFF. In DNA form, the CDR3 reads TGTGCCAGTAGCCTACGGGACACTGAAGCTTTCTTT.

This sequence joins TRBV27 and TRBJ2-6; 7 nucleotides match TRBD1. V lost 0 bases, J lost 4 bases, and 9 bases stayed unmatched. This CDR3 has 18 amino acids. Germline lookup yields CDR1 MNHEY and CDR2 SMNVEV (reference sequence). The CDR3 DNA sequence: TGTGCCAGCAGTTTATCGAGGTCCAGGGGGTCAGGGGCCAACGTCCTGACTTTC. As protein: CASSLSRSRGSGANVLTF. The whole variable domain, remainder taken from reference TRBV27 and TRBJ2-6, is EAQVTQNPRYLITVTGKKLTVTCSQNMNHEYMSWYRQDPGLGLRQIYYSMNVEVTDKGDVPEGYKVSRKEKRNFPLILESPSPNQTSLYFCASSLSRSRGSGANVLTFGAGSRLTVL.

The V call is TRBV25-1, the J call TRBJ2-2; 8 bases agree with TRBD1. The junction had 8 bases not matched to a gene; V was cut back by 0 bases and J by 5 bases. The CDR3 length is 17 residues. The V gene's germline CDR1 is MGHDK and CDR2 SYGVNS. In DNA form, the CDR3 reads TGTGCCAGCAGTGAATATAAAAAACAGGGGGGAACCGGGGAGCTGTTTTTT. This sequence encodes CASSEYKKQGGTGELFF.

The chain couples TRBV30 to TRBJ1-1, with no clear D. The CDR3 has 14 residues. From germline, CDR1 is GTSNPN and CDR2 SVGIG (reference sequence). Deletions cut 0 bases from V and 1 base from J, with 9 bases between. CDR3 residues: CAWSVGRKNTEAFF. The CDR3 DNA is TGTGCCTGGAGTGTGGGCAGAAAGAACACTGAAGCTTTCTTT.

The V call is TRBV4-1, the J call TRBJ2-5; a weak D match, TRBD2 (5 bases). V was clipped by 4 bases and J by 1 base, with 13 bases between them. The CDR3 extends over 15 amino acids. The germline V gene encodes CDR1 MGHRA and CDR2 YSYEKL. The CDR3 DNA follows: TGCGCCAGCAGCCCGAATAGCGTAGGCCAAGAGACCCAGTACTTC. Protein sequence: CASSPNSVGQETQYF.

V is TRBV9 and J is TRBJ2-1, with D possibly matching TRBD2 (6 bases). Per the germline V gene, CDR1 is SGDLS and CDR2 is YYNGEE. The CDR3 extends over 15 amino acids. V lost 0 bases to trimming and J lost 1 base, with 8 bases between them. CDR3 amino acids: CASSVVSGSYNEQFF. CDR3 in DNA: TGTGCCAGCAGCGTAGTTAGCGGTTCCTACAATGAGCAGTTCTTC.

The chain recombines TRBV27 with TRBJ1-1; D not resolved. Germline V gene data show CDR1 as MNHEY and CDR2 as SMNVEV (reference sequence). Trimming stripped 2 bases from V and 5 bases from J, with 18 bases between. The CDR3 has 16 amino acids. CDR3 sequence (DNA): TGTGCCAGCAGTTTAGTAGCGTGGACGGGCGGGACTGAAGCTTTCTTT. It is translated as CASSLVAWTGGTEAFF.

The rearrangement links TRBV19 to TRBJ2-3; D gene uncertain. V was pared by 3 bases and J by 4 bases, with 11 bases between. Per the germline V gene, CDR1 is LNHDA and CDR2 is SQIVND (reference sequence). The CDR3 covers 14 residues. This chain's CDR3 is CASSIPNRADTQYF. The CDR3 region has the DNA TGTGCCAGTAGTATTCCTAACCGAGCAGATACGCAGTATTTT. The whole variable domain, filled in from reference TRBV19 and TRBJ2-3, reads DGGITQSPKYLFRKEGQNVTLSCEQNLNHDAMYWYRQDPGQGLRLIYYSQIVNDFQKGDIAEGYSVSREKKESFPLTVTSAQKNPTAFYLCASSIPNRADTQYFGPGTRLTVL.

The chain joins TRBV4-3 to TRBJ1-1, with 7 bases matching TRBD1. CDR3 length: 12 amino acids. Trimming removed 1 base from V and 8 bases from J; junction bases left unmatched: 1. Germline CDR1 is LGHNA and CDR2 is YSLEER. CDR3 DNA sequence: TGCGCCAGCAGCCAAGGGGACAGAGAAGCTTTCTTT. This codes for CASSQGDREAFF.

This chain links TRBV2 with TRBJ1-6, with D hard to call. CDR1 and CDR2 from the germline V gene are SNHLY and FYNNEI. CDR3 length equals 11 residues. Between the trimmed V and J ends, which lost 7 bases and 8 bases, there was a span of 6 bases. DNA of the CDR3: TGTGCCAGCACCCTAGATTCACCCCTCCACTTT. It codes for CASTLDSPLHF.

This clone was counted once. V gene TRBV5-5 combines with J gene TRBJ2-2; D gene ambiguous. The V end was cut by 6 bases, the J end by 4 bases, with 4 bases between. In germline, CDR1 is SGHKS, CDR2 YYEKEE (reference sequence). The CDR3 loop spans 11 amino acids. This CDR3 reads CASTGTGELFF. The CDR3 DNA reads TGTGCCAGCACCGGCACCGGGGAGCTGTTTTTT.

This clone was detected only once. The chain links TRBV28 to TRBJ1-1; D unclear. In germline, CDR1 is MDHEN, CDR2 SYDVKM. V lost 5 bases and J lost 4, with 14 bases in between. The CDR3 contains 14 residues. CDR3 nucleotides: TGTGCCAGCAGTGTCAGTCAAAGAGGCACTGAAGCTTTCTTT. Translated, it gives CASSVSQRGTEAFF.

V usage is TRBV7-9 and J usage is TRBJ1-1; D possibly corresponds to TRBD1 (6 bases). Trimming cost V 1 base and J 1 base, with 7 bases left between them. Germline V gene sequence: CDR1 SEHNR, CDR2 FQNEAQ (reference sequence). The length of the CDR3 is 14 residues. CDR3 in amino acids: CASSLVGANTEAFF. The CDR3, as DNA: TGTGCCAGCAGCTTAGTGGGGGCGAACACTGAAGCTTTCTTT.

The chain joins TRBV19 to TRBJ2-7, with D perhaps TRBD2 (6 bases). CDR1 is LNHDA, CDR2 SQIVND, per germline (reference sequence). CDR3 length equals 13 residues. Trimming took 3 bases from V and 4 from J, leaving 10 bases between them. CDR3 nucleotide sequence: TGTGCCAGTAGTATCCCCGGGAGTTACGAGCAGTACTTC. This gives the protein CASSIPGSYEQYF.

The chain couples TRBV18 to TRBJ2-7; 7 bases map to TRBD1. From germline, CDR1 is KGHSH and CDR2 LQKENI. The CDR3 covers 14 residues. After removal of 3 bases from V and 4 bases from J, the junction contained 6 bases not matched to a gene. CDR3 loop: CASSPTRDSYEQYF. DNA of the CDR3: TGTGCCAGCTCACCGACTCGGGACAGTTACGAGCAGTACTTC. Supplemented by reference TRBV18 and TRBJ2-7, the full variable domain reads NAGVMQNPRHLVRRRGQEARLRCSPMKGHSHVYWYRQLPEEGLKFMVYLQKENIIDESGMPKERFSAEFPKEGPSILRIQQVVRGDSAAYFCASSPTRDSYEQYFGPGTRLTVT.

V usage is TRBV27 and J usage is TRBJ2-5; weak D call: TRBD1 (6 bases). The J call may not be correct, given that the DNA end is closer to TRBJ2-7. CDR1 is MNHEY, CDR2 SMNVEV, per germline (reference sequence). The CDR3 loop spans 15 amino acids. This CDR3 is CASSFYRGTNYEQYF. As DNA, the CDR3 is TGTGCCAGCAGTTTTTATAGGGGGACGAACTACGAGCAGTACTTC.

This clone has only a few counts. The rearrangement links TRBV6-5 to TRBJ1-1; 7 nucleotides agree with TRBD1. Germline V gene lookup returns CDR1 MNHEY and CDR2 SVGAGI. The CDR3 length is 14 residues. Trimming removed 2 bases from V and 0 bases from J; junction bases left unmatched: 0. CDR3 DNA: TGTGCCAGCAGTTACAGGGGGCTGAACACTGAAGCTTTCTTT. Residues: CASSYRGLNTEAFF.

This chain connects TRBV7-6 to TRBJ2-1; 9 bases are shared with TRBD2. The germline gives CDR1 SGHVS, CDR2 FNYEAQ. The CDR3 totals 17 residues. The V segment lost 1 base and the J segment 1 base; nucleotides outside the gene matches: 5. Here the CDR3 DNA reads TGTGCCAGCAGCTTAGTCCCCAGCGGGGGGTCCTACAATGAGCAGTTCTTC. Translating it yields CASSLVPSGGSYNEQFF.

This clone appeared a few times. The V gene is TRBV10-3, the J gene TRBJ1-5; perhaps TRBD1 as D (5 bases). CDR1 and CDR2 (germline): ENHRY, SYGVKD. V shed 3 bases and J shed 3 bases, with 6 bases lying between them. This CDR3 contains 13 residues. CDR3 protein: CAISEQANQPQHF. CDR3 in DNA: TGTGCCATCAGTGAACAGGCCAATCAGCCCCAGCATTTT.

This sequence joins TRBV5-4 and TRBJ2-4; 9 bases align to TRBD1. Germline loops: CDR1 SGHNT, CDR2 YYREEE (reference sequence). There are 18 residues in the CDR3. J lost 0 bases, V lost 5 bases, and 12 bases had no gene match. Written as DNA, the CDR3 is TGTGCCAGCAGTTATGGGACAGGGAGGGGGGCAGCCAAAAACATTCAGTACTTC. It specifies CASSYGTGRGAAKNIQYF.

This chain uses TRBV6-1 with TRBJ1-2; 8 bases line up with TRBD1. Unmatched junction bases numbered 6, after V lost 5 bases and J lost 7 bases. Germline V gene sequence: CDR1 MNHNS, CDR2 SASEGT. The CDR3 has 13 amino acids. The DNA for the CDR3 is TGTGCCAGCAGTTCGGACAGGGTGGGTGGCTACACCTTC. Its protein is CASSSDRVGGYTF.

CDR3 nucleotide sequence: TGTGCCAGCAGAGATCAGGGAGGTAACACTGAAGCTTTCTTT. Protein product: CASRDQGGNTEAFF. The rearrangement joins TRBV2 to TRBJ1-1; D is perhaps TRBD1 (5 bases). The CDR3 totals 14 residues. CDR1 is SNHLY and CDR2 is FYNNEI in the germline V gene. Trimming took off 6 bases at V and 2 bases at J, with 13 bases between the two ends.

This chain connects TRBV23-1 to TRBJ2-7; D not certain. TRBV23-1 is an open reading frame whose function is uncertain. The CDR3 covers 13 residues. V shed 3 bases and J shed 1 base, with 7 bases lying between them. The CDR3 DNA follows: TGCGCCAGCAGTCAGGAGCGTTCCTACGAGCAGTACTTC. This codes for CASSQERSYEQYF.

The chain joins TRBV5-6 to TRBJ2-5; D is perhaps TRBD2 (6 bases). V dropped 2 bases and J dropped 5 bases, with 10 bases sitting between them. The CDR3 is 13 residues long. Looked up from germline, CDR1 is SGHDT and CDR2 is YYEEEE. The DNA of the CDR3 is TGTGCCAGCAGCTTCGGGAGAACGGAGACCCAGTACTTC. Amino acid sequence: CASSFGRTETQYF.